Below are 5 T cell receptor beta chains sequenced from a single sample in a study of shared clonotypes between healthy human individuals. The protocol was immunoSEQ multiplex PCR, while the TCRdb copy is restricted to in-frame clones and leaves out a portion. The sample records roughly 590,000 clones, around 95% being singletons. Selected positively for CCR7 and CD45RO-negative, naive CD8 cells excluded terminally differentiated effector memory CD45RA+ cells. Material for sequencing was naive CD8+ T cells sorted from blood. The receptor set was obtained from a woman aged 30 to 39 in good health.

This chain links TRBV5-6 with TRBJ1-5, with D possibly TRBD1 on 6 matching bases. The CDR3 runs to 16 residues. The germline V and J ends were trimmed by 4 bases and 0 bases, with 14 bases remaining between them. CDR1 is SGHDT and CDR2 is YYEEEE in the germline V gene. The CDR3 loop reads CASSTSRDNSNQPQHF. Here the CDR3 DNA reads TGTGCCAGCAGCACATCCCGGGACAATAGCAATCAGCCCCAGCATTTT.

The gene calls are TRBV19 and TRBJ2-1; 11 bases align to TRBD2. With 5 bases clipped from V and 6 bases from J, the junction kept 9 bases outside the gene matches. This CDR3 is 16 amino acids long. Germline CDR1 and CDR2: LNHDA and SQIVND (reference sequence). Written as DNA, the CDR3 is TGTGCCAGTAGTCCCTCACTAGCGGGAGATGGCAATGAGCAGTTCTTC. Amino acids: CASSPSLAGDGNEQFF.

The chain has TRBV7-2 and TRBJ2-7, with 9 bases fitting TRBD1. Germline V CDR1 and CDR2: SGHTA, FQGNSA. The ends lost 5 bases at V and 4 bases at J; junction bases unmatched: 12. CDR3 size: 16 residues. In nucleotides, the CDR3 is TGTGCCAGCAGCCTGGATCCCGGGACAGGGTTGTACGAGCAGTACTTC. Its protein product is CASSLDPGTGLYEQYF.

The rearrangement links TRBV27 to TRBJ2-7; possible D gene TRBD2, 5 bases. Germline lookup yields CDR1 MNHEY and CDR2 SMNVEV (reference sequence). The CDR3 has 17 residues. Trimming left V 2 bases short and J 4 bases short, with 21 bases between. The CDR3 spells CASSLGPLAAASYEQYF. The CDR3 bases are TGTGCCAGCAGTTTAGGCCCCTTAGCAGCGGCCTCGTACGAGCAGTACTTC.

The chain has TRBV27 and TRBJ2-1; 14 nucleotides align to TRBD2. This CDR3 region has 16 residues. Germline values: CDR1 MNHEY, CDR2 SMNVEV (reference sequence). V lost 5 bases, J lost 5 bases, and 5 bases stayed unmatched. Here the CDR3 reads CASSRGTSGSNNEQFF. As DNA, the CDR3 is TGTGCCAGCAGTCGAGGGACTAGCGGGAGCAACAATGAGCAGTTCTTC.